This T cell receptor beta chain comes out of a study of T cell responses to AZD1222 COVID-19 vaccine. Deletions cut 0 bases from V and 5 bases from J, with 14 bases between. Germline CDR1 GTSNPN, CDR2 SVGIG (reference sequence). This CDR3 is built from 14 residues. The protocol was immunoSEQ multiplex PCR, while the TCRdb copy is restricted to in-frame clones and leaves out a portion. The table records 100,000 to 150,000 clones, roughly 90% of them present only once. Sequencing was performed on peripheral blood, taken on day 0 of AZD1222 vaccination. This receptor was taken from an adult in good health. V usage is TRBV30 and J usage is TRBJ2-7; possible D gene TRBD1, 6 bases. CDR3 nucleotide sequence: TGTGCCTGGAGTGTCTGGGACACTGGCGACGAGCAGTACTTC. It codes for CAWSVWDTGDEQYF.